The TCR beta chain under discussion was sequenced for a study of regulatory T cells in long-lasting Graves disease. Time point here: newly diagnosed GD, antithyroid drugs for less than 3 months. Construction of the TCR library relied on RNA isolated from PBMCs. The CDR3 totals 13 residues. The germline V gene encodes CDR1 ENHRY and CDR2 SYGVKD. Trimming shortened V by 7 bases and J by 5 bases, and 14 bases separated the two germline ends. CDR3 regions were amplified by Arm-PCR using iRepertoire HTBI primers to build TCR beta libraries. In TCRdb, the multiplex PCR reads were re-called with MiXCR into one record per CDR3 protein. The data contain hundreds of thousands of distinct CDR3 sequences, around 17% of them singletons. The sample was also linked to a second study, of T cells in Graves' hyperthyroidism and ophthalmopathy.

The chain uses TRBV10-3 and TRBJ1-2; D call uncertain. The specimen was peripheral blood mononuclear cells (PBMCs), collected at new diagnosis, from a patient treated with antithyroid drugs. The TCR comes from a woman under 40 with Graves disease. The CDR3 DNA is TGTGCCATCAAGGGAGGTGTGATGTATGGCTACACCTTC. This gives the protein CAIKGGVMYGYTF.